This T cell receptor beta chain was obtained from a study of shared clonotypes between healthy human individuals. The table lists this clone with a count of one. Antigen specificity is unknown. This same CDR3 is encoded by further DNA sequences in the sample. V lost 2 bases, J lost 2 bases, and 7 bases lay in between. Per the germline V gene, CDR1 is GTSNPN and CDR2 is SVGIG (reference sequence). The CDR3 contains 13 residues. Assay used: immunoSEQ multiplex PCR; TCRdb lists only in-frame clones, some missing. Of about 980,000 clones listed, about three quarters are singletons. Study outcomes and limitations: As a rule, naive subsets had a larger estimated richness than memory subsets.

Free of recent acute infections or vaccinations, the donors were healthy HIV-negative adults. The V and J genes are TRBV30 and TRBJ1-3; maybe TRBD1 (5 bases). The sequence was obtained from a man between 18 and 35 years old in good health. The source material was memory CD4+ T cells sorted from blood. Specified subset: CD45RA-negative fraction. CDR3 sequence: CAWSLGAGNTIYF. Here the CDR3 DNA reads TGTGCCTGGAGTTTAGGGGCTGGAAACACCATATATTTT.